This T cell receptor beta chain was identified in a study of T cells in Graves' hyperthyroidism and ophthalmopathy. Study information: Peripheral blood was secured at the point of initial diagnosis, before any treatment.

General study findings and limits: Blood held most thyroid clonotypes expanded above 0.001 frequency.

V lost 8 bases and J lost 6, with 8 bases in between. Looked up from germline, CDR1 is MNHNS and CDR2 is SASEGT. The CDR3 is 10 amino acids. RNA transcripts provided the source from which TCR beta CDR3 regions were amplified. The HTBI primer set served for first-round RT-PCR of the TCR CDR3. TCRdb redid the calling of the multiplex PCR reads with MiXCR, one entry per CDR3 protein. The sample has under 500,000 distinct CDR3 sequences, more than 12% seen once. This clonotype was recorded at least ten times. Its antigen is unknown. PBMCs were obtained from under 13 ml fresh peripheral blood. The receptor was derived from a man in his fifties with Graves' ophthalmopathy. Sequencing was carried out using blood. The chain carries TRBV6-1 and TRBJ2-7; no definite D call. CDR3 DNA sequence: TGTGCCAGCGGTGGCCCCGAGCAGTACTTC. Protein: CASGGPEQYF.